Below, 27 T cell receptor gamma chains from the same sample are listed, as sequenced in a study of gamma delta lymphoproliferative disorders and STAT genes. TCRdb ran CATT on the multiplex PCR reads. The sample records about 3,000 gamma-chain clones, less than 9% being singletons. Genomic DNA from isolated PBMCs served as the sequencing template. The sample comprised blood. The receptors were gathered from a human donor in good health.

This clone rates as medium-sized. The rearrangement uses TRGV10 and TRGJ1 or TRGJ2. Assignment of the J gene here rests on matching the DNA to germline, because TCRdb gives none. TRGV10 is an ORF; its function is uncertain. V gave up 8 bases and J gave up 3 bases; unmatched junction bases: 14. This CDR3 is built from 15 residues. As DNA, the CDR3 is TGTGCTGCGTGGGATCCTCCGAAAATTTATTATAAGAAACTCTTT. Translating gives CAAWDPPKIYYKKLF.

Sample share makes this clone medium-sized. V and J are TRGV10 and TRGJ1 or TRGJ2. Here the J gene came from matching the DNA to germline, since TCRdb omits it. TRGV10 belongs to the ORF category, with a function that is uncertain. This CDR3 region has 13 residues. Trimming cost V 8 bases and J 3 bases; bases outside gene matches: 8. The CDR3 sequence: CAAWAFLYYKKLF. CDR3 in DNA: TGTGCTGCGTGGGCCTTTCTTTATTATAAGAAACTCTTT.

This chain connects TRGV2 to TRGJ1 or TRGJ2. No J segment appears in TCRdb, so it was assigned here by matching the sequence to germline. CDR1 is EGSNGY, CDR2 YDSYNSKV, per germline. After removal of 5 bases from V and 11 bases from J, the junction contained 3 bases not matched to a gene. This CDR3 has 9 amino acids. The CDR3 loop is CATWGEKLF. The CDR3 nucleotides read TGTGCCACCTGGGGGGAGAAACTCTTT.

The chain couples TRGV10 to TRGJP1. No J segment appears in TCRdb, so it was assigned here by matching the sequence to germline. TRGV10 is designated an ORF whose function remains uncertain. The CDR3 runs to 19 residues. Trimming at V came to 8 bases and at J to 5 bases, leaving 24 bases not matched to a gene. The CDR3 DNA reads TGTGCTGCGTGGGATTACAAGAAGTGGAATAGGGGGACTGGTTGGTTCAAGATATTT. It codes for CAAWDYKKWNRGTGWFKIF.

By share, this clone counts as medium-sized. V gene TRGV3 combines with J gene TRGJ1 or TRGJ2. Since TCRdb gives no J gene, matching the DNA to germline was used here to assign it. Germline-derived CDR1 and CDR2 are VTNTFY and YDVSTARD (reference sequence). This CDR3 contains 13 residues. J gave up 10 bases and V 0 bases, and 9 bases lay outside the gene matches. CDR3 coding DNA: TGTGCCACCTGGGACAGGCGGGTCCCAAAGAAACTCTTT. It codes for CATWDRRVPKKLF.

This clone is medium-sized in the sample. The chain combines TRGV10 with TRGJ1 or TRGJ2. The J gene, missing from TCRdb, was assigned here through DNA to germline matching. TRGV10 falls under the ORF class, with uncertain function. The junction had 10 bases not matched to a gene; V was cut back by 8 bases and J by 8 bases. This CDR3 region has 12 residues. This CDR3 reads CAAWDPYNKKLF. The CDR3 coding sequence is TGTGCTGCGTGGGACCCCTATAATAAGAAACTCTTT.

This clone qualifies as medium-sized. The chain combines TRGV2 with TRGJP1. Because TCRdb records no J gene, it was assigned here through a match of the DNA to germline. Looked up from germline, CDR1 is EGSNGY and CDR2 is YDSYNSKV. The junction had 13 bases not matched to a gene; V was cut back by 1 base and J by 2 bases. The CDR3 totals 18 residues. The CDR3 DNA reads TGTGCCACCTGGGACGGCCTAGATTCGAGGACCACTGGTTGGTTCAAGATATTT. Protein product: CATWDGLDSRTTGWFKIF.

Sample share makes this clone medium-sized (0.01 to 0.1%). This chain joins TRGV10 and TRGJP1. No J segment appears in TCRdb, so it was assigned here by matching the sequence to germline. TRGV10 is annotated as an ORF whose role is uncertain. The CDR3 totals 12 residues. V was clipped by 8 bases and J by 11 bases; unmatched bases: 9. CDR3 sequence: CAAWDSEWFKIF. The CDR3 nucleotides are TGTGCTGCGTGGGATTCGGAATGGTTCAAGATATTT.

In its sample, this clone is medium-sized. This chain links TRGV8 with TRGJ1 or TRGJ2. Here the J gene was assigned by germline matching of the DNA, as TCRdb has none. J was trimmed by 2 bases and V by 4 bases; bases with no gene match: 5. From germline, CDR1 is VENAVY and CDR2 YDSYNSRV. The CDR3 runs 13 residues. CDR3 region: CATWDPHYYKKLF. As DNA, the CDR3 is TGTGCCACCTGGGACCCTCATTATTATAAGAAACTCTTT.

This clone is deemed medium-sized. The V call is TRGV3, the J call TRGJ1 or TRGJ2. Here the J gene came from matching the DNA to germline, since TCRdb omits it. V gave up 0 bases and J gave up 12 bases; unmatched junction bases: 5. This CDR3 has 11 residues. Per the germline V gene, CDR1 is VTNTFY and CDR2 is YDVSTARD (reference sequence). CDR3: CATWDRPGKLF. The CDR3 DNA reads as TGTGCCACCTGGGACAGGCCGGGGAAACTCTTT.

This clone is termed medium-sized. This CDR3 reads CATWDGPSSDWIKTF. The CDR3 DNA reads as TGTGCCACCTGGGACGGGCCGAGTAGTGATTGGATCAAGACGTTT. The chain links TRGV2 to TRGJP2. The J gene was not available in TCRdb and was assigned here by matching the DNA to germline segments. Losses at the gene ends were 0 bases for V and 2 bases for J; bases not matched to a gene: 3. This CDR3 spans 15 amino acids. Germline V CDR1 and CDR2: EGSNGY, YDSYNSKV.

By share, this clone ranks as medium-sized. V is TRGV4 and J is TRGJ1 or TRGJ2. No J gene was available from TCRdb, and it was assigned here by a germline match of the DNA. Trimming cost V 2 bases and J 0 bases; bases outside gene matches: 7. CDR1 and CDR2 from the germline V gene are EGSTGY and YDSYTSSV. The CDR3 consists of 15 residues. CDR3 loop: CATWDDLSNYYKKLF. In DNA form, the CDR3 reads TGTGCCACCTGGGATGATCTATCGAATTATTATAAGAAACTCTTT.

By sample share, this clone is medium-sized. V usage is TRGV10 and J usage is TRGJP2. In the absence of a J gene in TCRdb, the DNA was matched to germline to assign it here. TRGV10 is reported as an ORF; its role is uncertain. The CDR3 has 12 residues. The V segment lost 8 bases and the J segment 10 bases; nucleotides outside the gene matches: 8. CDR3 bases: TGTGCTGCGTGGGATTATAGTTGGATCAAGACGTTT. Protein sequence: CAAWDYSWIKTF.

This clone is labeled medium-sized (0.01 to 0.1%). The chain recombines TRGV9 with TRGJ1 or TRGJ2. The J gene was not available in TCRdb and was assigned here by matching the DNA to germline segments. Unmatched junction bases numbered 12, after V lost 0 bases and J lost 7 bases. Germline loops: CDR1 GITISATS, CDR2 ISYDGTV (reference sequence). There are 15 residues in the CDR3. CDR3 protein: CALWEVHVGGYKKLF. The CDR3 region has the DNA TGTGCCTTGTGGGAGGTGCATGTAGGAGGGTATAAGAAACTCTTT.

This clone counts as medium-sized. This chain connects TRGV10 to TRGJP1. The J gene, left out of TCRdb, was set here by checking the DNA against germline. TRGV10 is labeled an ORF, and its function is uncertain. The junction had 2 bases not matched to a gene; V was cut back by 8 bases and J by 7 bases. The length of the CDR3 is 11 residues. Here the CDR3 reads CAAWDGWFKIF. CDR3 coding DNA: TGTGCTGCGTGGGATGGTTGGTTCAAGATATTT.

By sample share, this clone is medium-sized (0.01 to 0.1%). J is TRGJP and V is TRGV9. As TCRdb names no J gene, one was assigned here on the basis of a DNA match to germline. Germline CDR1 and CDR2: GITISATS and ISYDGTV (reference sequence). This CDR3 region has 16 residues. The junction had 2 bases not matched to a gene; V was cut back by 2 bases and J by 4 bases. Written as DNA, the CDR3 is TGTGCCTTGTGGGAGGCCCAAGAGTTGGGCAAAAAAATCAAGGTATTT. Translation gives CALWEAQELGKKIKVF.

This clone is medium-sized in the sample. CDR3 nucleotide sequence: TGTGCCTGCTGGATTAGGCGGGGTAAGAAACTCTTT. Its translation: CACWIRRGKKLF. J is TRGJ1 or TRGJ2 and V is TRGV11. Since TCRdb gives no J gene, matching the DNA to germline was used here to assign it. TRGV11 is sorted into the ORF group, with uncertain function. J lost 9 bases, V lost 2 bases, and 4 bases had no gene match. The CDR3 extends over 12 amino acids.

This clone was counted between two and nine times. A far larger clone is only one base removed, so a read error is likely. This CDR3 is also generated by other DNA sequences in the sample. V gene TRGV10 combines with J gene TRGJP1. TCRdb supplies no J gene; here it was assigned by aligning the nucleotide sequence to germline. TRGV10 is marked as an open reading frame, function uncertain. CDR3 length: 14 residues. V shed 8 bases and J 3 bases; nucleotides not matched to a gene: 7. CDR3 residues: CAAWDLPTGWFKIF. DNA of the CDR3: TGTGCTGCGTGGGATCTCCCCACTGGTTGGTTCAAGATATTT.

This clone is labeled medium-sized. CDR3 DNA: TGTGCCTTGTGCCATTATTATAAGAAACTCTTT. The encoded protein is CALCHYYKKLF. The chain uses TRGV9 and TRGJ1 or TRGJ2. The J gene, missing from TCRdb, was assigned here through DNA to germline matching. Germline CDR1 is GITISATS and CDR2 is ISYDGTV (reference sequence). The CDR3 is made up of 11 amino acids. V trimming: 7 bases; J trimming: 2 bases; junction bases outside the gene matches: 2.

By sample share, this clone is medium-sized. This sequence joins TRGV10 and TRGJ1 or TRGJ2. TCRdb offers no J gene call, so here the DNA was matched to germline to obtain one. TRGV10 is an ORF for which the function is uncertain. There are 14 residues in the CDR3. V lost 8 bases, J lost 5 bases, and 13 bases stayed unmatched. CDR3 coding DNA: TGTGCTGCGTGGGAACGGTTTTTTGATTATAAGAAACTCTTT. It is translated as CAAWERFFDYKKLF.

By share of the sample, this clone is medium-sized. The chain is built from TRGV10 and TRGJP1. TCRdb is silent on the J gene; assignment here came from matching the DNA to germline. TRGV10 is labeled an ORF, and its function is uncertain. The CDR3 is made up of 15 amino acids. With V trimmed by 8 bases and J by 3 bases, 10 bases remained unmatched. CDR3 DNA: TGTGCTGCGTGGGATTATTTCGCCACTGGTTGGTTCAAGATATTT. As protein: CAAWDYFATGWFKIF.

This clone was seen only a few times. A read error is likely here: a far larger clone is one base away. This sample also contains other DNA sequences that code for the same CDR3. The rearrangement links TRGV4 to TRGJ1 or TRGJ2. The J gene, missing from TCRdb, was assigned here through DNA to germline matching. There are 14 residues in the CDR3. Germline V lookup: CDR1 EGSTGY, CDR2 YDSYTSSV. The CDR3 DNA reads as TGCGCCACCTGGGACTGCGTGAATTATTATAAGAAACTCTTT. Translating it yields CATWDCVNYYKKLF.

This clone was seen many times. The chain joins TRGV9 to TRGJ1 or TRGJ2. The J gene, missing from TCRdb, was assigned here through DNA to germline matching. Germline CDR1 GITISATS, CDR2 ISYDGTV (reference sequence). Unmatched junction bases numbered 7, after V lost 6 bases and J lost 2 bases. CDR3 length: 13 amino acids. The CDR3, as DNA: TGTGCCTTGTGGAGGTCCCATTATTATAAGAAACTCTTT. Translated, it gives CALWRSHYYKKLF.

Relative to its sample, this clone is medium-sized. V and J are TRGV10 and TRGJP1. TCRdb offers no J gene call, so here the DNA was matched to germline to obtain one. TRGV10 is designated an ORF whose function remains uncertain. V lost 8 bases and J lost 0; bases outside the gene matches: 10. CDR3 size: 16 residues. This chain's CDR3 is CAAWDYGYTTGWFKIF. CDR3 nucleotides: TGTGCTGCGTGGGATTATGGATATACCACTGGTTGGTTCAAGATATTT.

Sample share makes this clone large. The same CDR3 also results from other DNA sequences found in this sample. The chain combines TRGV2 with TRGJP2. TCRdb records no J gene; here it was assigned by comparing the DNA to germline. Per germline, CDR1 EGSNGY and CDR2 YDSYNSKV. Trimming at V came to 1 base and at J to 0 bases, leaving 2 bases not matched to a gene. This CDR3 region has 15 residues. The CDR3 loop reads CATWDGYSSDWIKTF. The CDR3 DNA reads as TGTGCCACCTGGGACGGTTATAGTAGTGATTGGATCAAGACGTTT.

By share of the sample, this clone is medium-sized. V and J are TRGV3 and TRGJ1 or TRGJ2. TCRdb lists no J gene, so it was determined here by aligning the DNA to germline. This CDR3 region has 14 residues. With V trimmed by 3 bases and J by 0 bases, 5 bases remained unmatched. CDR1 and CDR2 from the germline V gene are VTNTFY and YDVSTARD (reference sequence). CDR3 bases: TGTGCCACCTGGGACTTACTGAATTATTATAAGAAACTCTTT. The encoded protein is CATWDLLNYYKKLF.

This clone ranks as medium-sized (0.01 to 0.1%). The V call is TRGV9, the J call TRGJ1 or TRGJ2. Because TCRdb records no J gene, it was assigned here through a match of the DNA to germline. CDR1 and CDR2 (germline): GITISATS, ISYDGTV (reference sequence). CDR3 length: 14 residues. J was trimmed by 2 bases and V by 4 bases; bases with no gene match: 8. This CDR3 is CALWDPPDYYKKLF. CDR3 bases: TGTGCCTTGTGGGACCCCCCTGATTATTATAAGAAACTCTTT.